The 6 T cell receptor beta chains in this list originate from one sample, sequenced in a study of blood T cell repertoires in COVID-19. Sequencing used immunoSEQ multiplex PCR; TCRdb keeps in-frame clones, though not all of them. The sample has 200,000 to 250,000 clones, 85% to 90% seen once. Sequenced: PBMCs or T cells enriched from blood (not recorded which). All receptors come from a man aged 50-59 years who had been exposed to COVID-19.

This chain links TRBV5-1 with TRBJ1-5; D gene unclear. V was trimmed by 4 bases and J by 5 bases, leaving 10 bases between them. CDR3 length: 13 amino acids. Germline V gene lookup returns CDR1 SGHRS and CDR2 YFSETQ. The CDR3: CASSEERHQPQHF. The DNA of the CDR3 is TGCGCCAGCAGCGAAGAGCGTCATCAGCCCCAGCATTTT.

The chain couples TRBV2 to TRBJ1-3, with D perhaps TRBD1 (5 bases). There are 15 residues in the CDR3. V gave up 7 bases and J gave up 1 base, with 14 bases separating them. Looked up from germline, CDR1 is SNHLY and CDR2 is FYNNEI. In DNA form, the CDR3 reads TGTGCCAGCACCAGAGAAGGGGTGTCTGGAAACACCATATATTTT. Translated: CASTREGVSGNTIYF.

The V call is TRBV28, the J call TRBJ2-3, with D maybe TRBD1 (6 bases). This CDR3 is 15 amino acids long. Looked up from germline, CDR1 is MDHEN and CDR2 is SYDVKM. Trimming removed 3 bases from V and 5 bases from J, with 15 bases in between. The CDR3 loop reads CASSFSPTGIDTQYF. The CDR3 nucleotides are TGTGCCAGCAGTTTTAGTCCCACAGGGATAGATACGCAGTATTTT.

The chain uses TRBV12-3 or TRBV12-4 and TRBJ2-5; D gene unclear. V lost 7 bases and J lost 5, with 8 bases in between. This CDR3 contains 11 residues. CDR3: CASIPRETQYF. The CDR3 nucleotides read TGTGCCAGCATCCCCCGGGAGACCCAGTACTTC.

The chain couples TRBV12-5 to TRBJ2-1; 7 nucleotides line up with TRBD2. This CDR3 is built from 12 residues. The V gene's germline CDR1 is LGHNT and CDR2 FRNRAP. V lost 2 bases to trimming and J lost 15 bases; unmatched junction nucleotides: 7. The CDR3 DNA follows: TGTGCTAGTGGTTTGACTAGCGAGGCGAGGTTCTTC. Its translation is CASGLTSEARFF.

J is TRBJ1-5 and V is TRBV7-8, with 7 nucleotides matching TRBD1. CDR3 length: 16 residues. Trimming removed 5 bases from V and 0 bases from J; junction bases left unmatched: 7. CDR1 is SGHVS and CDR2 is FQNEAQ in the germline V gene. The DNA for the CDR3 is TGTGCCAGCAGCGTGGGGACAGCATATAGCAATCAGCCCCAGCATTTT. Translating gives CASSVGTAYSNQPQHF.